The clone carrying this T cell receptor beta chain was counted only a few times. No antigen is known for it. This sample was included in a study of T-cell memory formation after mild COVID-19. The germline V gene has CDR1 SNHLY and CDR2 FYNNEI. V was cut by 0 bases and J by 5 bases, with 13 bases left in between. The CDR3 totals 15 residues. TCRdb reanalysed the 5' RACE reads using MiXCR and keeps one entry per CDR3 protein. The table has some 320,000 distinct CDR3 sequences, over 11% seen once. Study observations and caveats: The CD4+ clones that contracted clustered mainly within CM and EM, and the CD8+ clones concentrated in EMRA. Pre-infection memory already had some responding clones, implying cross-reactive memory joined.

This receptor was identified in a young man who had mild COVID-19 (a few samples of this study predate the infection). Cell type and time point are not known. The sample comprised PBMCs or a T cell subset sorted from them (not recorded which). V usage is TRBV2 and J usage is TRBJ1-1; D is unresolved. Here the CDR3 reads CASSEALVQWTEAFF. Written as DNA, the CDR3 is TGTGCCAGCAGTGAAGCGCTTGTTCAGTGGACTGAAGCTTTCTTT.